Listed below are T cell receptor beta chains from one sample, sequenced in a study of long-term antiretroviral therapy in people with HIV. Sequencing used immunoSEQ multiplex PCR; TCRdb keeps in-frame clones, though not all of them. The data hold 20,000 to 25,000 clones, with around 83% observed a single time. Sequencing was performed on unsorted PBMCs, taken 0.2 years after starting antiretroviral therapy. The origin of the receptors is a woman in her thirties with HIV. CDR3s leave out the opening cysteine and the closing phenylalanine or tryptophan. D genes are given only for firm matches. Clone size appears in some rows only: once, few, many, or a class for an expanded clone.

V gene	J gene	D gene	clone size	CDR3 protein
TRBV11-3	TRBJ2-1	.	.	ASSLGGWGVNEQF
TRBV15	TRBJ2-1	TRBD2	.	ATSRPQRGGLDEQF
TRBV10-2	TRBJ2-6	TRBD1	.	ASTYRGSGANVLT
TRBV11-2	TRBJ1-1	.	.	ASRYGQFAEAF
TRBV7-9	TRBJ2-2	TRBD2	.	ATGGGVVDTGELF
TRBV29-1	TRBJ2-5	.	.	SGRDSQPTQY
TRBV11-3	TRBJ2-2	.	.	ASSLEFAGLDTGELF
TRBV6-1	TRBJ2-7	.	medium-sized	ASSEADGAPYEQY
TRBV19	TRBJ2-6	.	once	ASSISTSGANVLT
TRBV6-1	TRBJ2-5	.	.	ASSDGTQY
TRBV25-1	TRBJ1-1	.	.	ASSESAGLDTEAF
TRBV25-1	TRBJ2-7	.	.	ASSESGAYEQY
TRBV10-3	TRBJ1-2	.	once	AISGRHGYT
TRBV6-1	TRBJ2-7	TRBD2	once	ASSEVAGVSSYEQY